The subject of this entry is one T cell receptor (beta chain). The antigen remains undetermined. This record comes from a study of T cell repertoires in cytomegalovirus infection. For the study at large: Researchers turned to recently identified HLA-C-restricted CMV epitopes as well as well-studied HLA-B-restricted ones. Public TCR beta signatures marked donors with CMV infection and the matching HLA. Study results and caveats: Carriers of CMV plus the relevant HLA were identified by cumulative public TCR beta family frequency. There were HLA-C-restricted CMV-specific TCR beta clonotypes dominating the ex vivo response.

TCRdb ran MiXCR on the reads and lists one entry per CDR3 protein. This table has approximately 730,000 distinct CDR3 sequences, approximately 33% appearing once. The germline V gene has CDR1 DFQATT and CDR2 SNEGSKA (reference sequence). Trimming left V 1 base short and J 3 bases short, with 6 bases between. The CDR3 contains 12 residues. Here the sequenced sample was cultured PBMCs, taken from culture after CMV antigen stimulation. The source is a human donor in good health (CMV status not recorded). Some clones in this sample may be carry-over from other donors' samples. This chain links TRBV20-1 with TRBJ1-2; TRBD1 might be the D (5 bases). The CDR3 coding sequence is TGCAGTGCTAGAGCCAGGGACTATGGCTACACCTTC. The encoded protein is CSARARDYGYTF.